A selection of T cell receptor beta chains follows, all from one sample in a study of OX40 agonist ivuxolimab in advanced cancers. The data were produced by immunoSEQ multiplex PCR, yet TCRdb's version contains in-frame clones alone and is incomplete. The data show around 70,000 clones, with about 82% seen just once and under 6% held by the top ten. The specimen comprised CD4+ or CD8+ T cells sorted from blood, sampled in a trial of the OX40 agonist ivuxolimab. The source is an adult with an advanced solid tumor such as melanoma, head and neck, liver or kidney cancer. The CDR3 runs from the conserved cysteine through the conserved F or W. A D gene is named only where the DNA matches it firmly.

d_gene	v_gene	j_gene	CDR3aa	CDR3nt
TRBD1	TRBV30	TRBJ2-2	CAWTLGQGGQGGELFF	TGTGCCTGGACCCTAGGACAGGGTGGGCAGGGCGGGGAGCTGTTTTTT
TRBD2	TRBV15	TRBJ2-1	CATEPGGDNEQFF	TGTGCCACCGAGCCGGGGGGGGACAATGAGCAGTTCTTC
TRBD1	TRBV28	TRBJ2-5	CASSAGQGTETQYF	TGTGCCAGCAGTGCCGGACAGGGGACAGAGACCCAGTACTTC
.	TRBV14	TRBJ1-3	CASSQFFVSSSGNTIYF	TGTGCCAGCAGCCAATTCTTTGTTTCTAGCTCTGGAAACACCATATATTTT
.	TRBV28	TRBJ1-1	CASSLGGGGTEAFF	TGTGCCAGCAGTTTGGGAGGGGGAGGAACTGAAGCTTTCTTT
.	TRBV6-6	TRBJ1-5	CASSYSADNSNQPQHF	TGTGCCAGCAGTTACTCGGCAGATAATAGCAATCAGCCCCAGCATTTT
TRBD2	TRBV5-4	TRBJ2-1	CASSLGLANNEQFF	TGTGCCAGCAGCCTGGGACTAGCGAACAATGAGCAGTTCTTC
TRBD1	TRBV6-4	TRBJ2-5	CASRKRQGETQYF	TGTGCCAGCAGGAAAAGACAGGGGGAGACCCAGTACTTC
.	TRBV6-5	TRBJ1-2	CASSHEGYGYTF	TGTGCCAGCAGTCATGAGGGCTATGGCTACACCTTC
.	TRBV6-5	TRBJ2-3	CASRVHGISTDTQYF	TGTGCCAGCAGGGTGCACGGGATTAGCACAGATACGCAGTATTTT
.	TRBV5-6	TRBJ2-7	CASSQGTTFPYEQYF	TGTGCCAGCAGCCAAGGGACAACATTCCCCTACGAGCAGTACTTC
.	TRBV2	TRBJ2-7	CASNTGNYEQYF	TGTGCCAGCAACACAGGGAACTACGAGCAGTACTTC
.	TRBV7-2	TRBJ1-2	CASSSDSYGYTF	TGTGCCAGCAGCTCGGACAGCTATGGCTACACCTTC
TRBD1	TRBV28	TRBJ2-6	CASAGTAHSGANVLTF	TGTGCCAGTGCCGGGACAGCTCACTCTGGGGCCAACGTCCTGACTTTC
TRBD1	TRBV11-3	TRBJ2-5	CASSDRTGEWDQETQYF	TGTGCCAGCAGCGATAGGACAGGGGAATGGGACCAAGAGACCCAGTACTTC
.	TRBV7-3	TRBJ2-5	CASSFGPGETQYF	TGTGCCAGCAGCTTTGGTCCGGGGGAGACCCAGTACTTC
.	TRBV7-2	TRBJ1-4	CASSGTLEKLFF	TGTGCCAGCAGCGGGACTCTGGAAAAACTGTTTTTT
TRBD2	TRBV5-1	TRBJ2-5	CASSLGTGGPMETQYF	TGCGCCAGCAGCTTGGGAACGGGGGGGCCTATGGAGACCCAGTACTTC